This T cell receptor (beta chain) was profiled in a study of tumor-infiltrating lymphocytes in primary liver carcinoma. Study information: Each of the samples returned roughly 3.65 to 7.5 million productive TCRbeta reads (a yield similar across tissue types). Findings of the study overall: Tumor top-250-clone fractions significantly exceeded those of blood (p = 0.039).

About this clonotype: Its antigen remains unknown.

The researchers obtained blood RNA from unsorted whole blood and also extracted germline DNA. Trimming shortened V by 1 base and J by 9 bases, and 9 bases separated the two germline ends. This CDR3 spans 12 amino acids. Germline V CDR1 and CDR2: LGHNA, YSLEER. The investigators made TCR beta cDNA from about 500 ng total RNA, using a constant-region primer. Generation of the TCR beta libraries relied on three nested multiplex PCR rounds using slightly modified ARM-PCR. A C-beta reverse primer was combined with TRBV1-TRBV30 forward primers in the first two PCR rounds, and each round had about 10 cycles. TCRdb redid the calling of the multiplex PCR reads with MiXCR, one entry per CDR3 protein. Among approximately 330,000 distinct CDR3 sequences listed, approximately 65% were seen once.

J is TRBJ2-5 and V is TRBV4-3; a weak D match, TRBD2 (6 bases). This clonotype originated in a man between 35 and 55 years old with primary liver carcinoma and hepatitis B virus infection. The sample taken for sequencing was peripheral blood. CDR3 in amino acids: CASSQVGEAQYF. The CDR3 bases are TGCGCCAGCAGCCAAGTAGGGGAGGCCCAGTACTTC.